Listed below are T cell receptor beta chains from one sample, sequenced in a study of blood T cell repertoires in COVID-19. Clones were sequenced by immunoSEQ multiplex PCR, and TCRdb holds only the in-frame ones, with some missing. The sample gives approximately 230,000 clones, roughly four fifths of which show up once; roughly 15% is in the top ten. The specimen was PBMCs or T cells enriched from blood (not recorded which). The receptor source for this set is a man aged 40-55 years who had recovered from COVID-19. Both conserved end residues are part of each CDR3. A D gene is named only where the DNA matches it firmly. The listing skips clone size in some rows; elsewhere it reads once, few, many or a size class.

CAWSVKANYGYTF | TGTGCCTGGAGTGTAAAAGCGAACTATGGCTACACCTTC | few | TRBV30 | NA | TRBJ1-2
CASSAAGTGNEKLFF | TGTGCCAGCAGTGCGGCCGGGACAGGGAATGAAAAACTGTTTTTT | NA | TRBV6-4 | TRBD1 | TRBJ1-4
CATSRGQSSYNEQFF | TGTGCCACCAGCAGAGGACAGAGCTCCTACAATGAGCAGTTCTTC | NA | TRBV15 | NA | TRBJ2-1
CASSTPRLQNTEAFF | TGTGCCAGTAGTACCCCCAGACTACAGAACACTGAAGCTTTCTTT | NA | TRBV19 | NA | TRBJ1-1
CASSLSGRAPYEQYF | TGTGCCAGCAGTTTGAGCGGGAGGGCCCCTTACGAGCAGTACTTC | NA | TRBV27 | TRBD2 | TRBJ2-7
CASSILPGQGVHQPQHF | TGTGCCAGTAGTATCCTCCCTGGACAGGGGGTCCATCAGCCCCAGCATTTT | NA | TRBV19 | TRBD1 | TRBJ1-5
CASKNWDSVNEKLFF | TGTGCCAGCAAGAACTGGGACAGCGTTAATGAAAAACTGTTTTTT | once | TRBV2 | TRBD1 | TRBJ1-4
CASSYRFPAYEQYF | TGTGCCAGCAGTTATAGATTTCCGGCCTACGAGCAGTACTTC | NA | TRBV6-5 | NA | TRBJ2-7
CASSPLDSSSSYEQYF | TGTGCCAGCAGTCCCCTGGACAGTTCAAGCTCCTACGAGCAGTACTTC | few | TRBV25-1 | NA | TRBJ2-7
CASSPDTIEQYF | TGTGCCAGCAGCCCGGACACGATCGAGCAGTACTTC | NA | TRBV7-8 | NA | TRBJ2-7
CASSETLAGAAQYF | TGTGCCAGCAGTGAAACACTAGCGGGAGCGGCCCAGTACTTC | NA | TRBV2 | TRBD2 | TRBJ2-5
CASSPSGGQPQHF | TGTGCCAGCTCACCTTCGGGGGGACAGCCCCAGCATTTT | NA | TRBV18 | NA | TRBJ1-5
CASSRDGYGYTF | TGCGCCAGCAGCCGAGACGGGTATGGCTACACCTTC | NA | TRBV4-1 | NA | TRBJ1-2
CASSLHVKQAFF | TGTGCCAGCAGCTTGCACGTCAAGCAAGCTTTCTTT | NA | TRBV11-3 | NA | TRBJ1-1
CAWRNAGGYGYTF | TGTGCCTGGAGGAATGCCGGGGGCTATGGCTACACCTTC | NA | TRBV30 | NA | TRBJ1-2
CASSEVSVTDTQYF | TGTGCCAGCAGTGAAGTTTCCGTCACAGATACGCAGTATTTT | NA | TRBV2 | NA | TRBJ2-3
CASSLELQETQYF | TGTGCCAGCAGCTTAGAGTTACAAGAGACCCAGTACTTC | NA | TRBV7-3 | NA | TRBJ2-5
CATSTNPGDEQYF | TGTGCCACCAGCACCAACCCAGGGGACGAGCAGTACTTC | NA | TRBV15 | NA | TRBJ2-7
CASSTRTGTQQYF | TGTGCCAGCAGCACCCGGACGGGAACCCAGCAGTACTTC | NA | TRBV7-2 | NA | TRBJ2-7
CASSLTGSWGNIQYF | TGTGCCAGCAGCTTGACAGGGTCATGGGGAAACATTCAGTACTTC | NA | TRBV5-5 | NA | TRBJ2-4
CASSVDRDSYNEQFF | TGTGCCAGCAGCGTGGACCGGGACTCCTACAATGAGCAGTTCTTC | once | TRBV9 | NA | TRBJ2-1
CASSLDRGSPLHF | TGTGCCAGCAGCTTAGACAGGGGTTCACCCCTCCACTTT | once | TRBV7-2 | TRBD1 | TRBJ1-6
CASRSESRSGYF | TGTGCAAGTCGTTCGGAGTCTCGTTCCGGGTACTTC | NA | TRBV12-2 | NA | TRBJ2-7
CASTLGQDYNEQFF | TGCGCCAGCACCCTCGGACAGGACTACAATGAGCAGTTCTTC | NA | TRBV5-1 | TRBD1 | TRBJ2-1
CASSLSWGGNQPQHF | TGTGCCAGCAGTTTATCTTGGGGCGGCAATCAGCCCCAGCATTTT | NA | TRBV27 | NA | TRBJ1-5
CASSQRTGVNQPQHF | TGCGCCAGCAGTCAAAGGACAGGGGTCAATCAGCCCCAGCATTTT | NA | TRBV23-1 | TRBD1 | TRBJ1-5
CASSQAGDQPQHF | TGTGCCAGCAGCCAAGCGGGGGATCAGCCCCAGCATTTT | NA | TRBV14 | NA | TRBJ1-5
CASSQDRLANEKLFF | TGTGCCAGCAGCCAGGACAGGTTGGCTAATGAAAAACTGTTTTTT | NA | TRBV7-9 | TRBD1 | TRBJ1-4
CASSQGRGGLLSGANVLTF | TGCGCCAGCAGCCAAGGCCGCGGGGGATTGCTCTCTGGGGCCAACGTCCTGACTTTC | NA | TRBV4-1 | TRBD2 | TRBJ2-6
CAISAPTSGSSYEQYF | TGTGCCATCAGTGCCCCGACTAGCGGGAGCTCCTACGAGCAGTACTTC | NA | TRBV10-3 | TRBD2 | TRBJ2-7
CASSLEGGGLFF | TGTGCCAGCAGCTTGGAGGGAGGGGGGCTGTTTTTT | NA | TRBV5-5 | NA | TRBJ1-4
CSVGTGSYEQYF | TGCAGCGTTGGGACGGGGTCCTACGAGCAGTACTTC | NA | TRBV29-1 | NA | TRBJ2-7
CASTLRVNQPQHF | TGTGCCAGCACTCTCAGGGTCAATCAGCCCCAGCATTTT | NA | TRBV2 | NA | TRBJ1-5
CASSGQPGVVNEQFF | TGTGCCAGCAGTGGCCAACCGGGAGTTGTCAATGAGCAGTTCTTC | NA | TRBV6-4 | NA | TRBJ2-1
CASSPRTQETQYF | TGTGCCAGCAGCCCGCGAACCCAAGAGACCCAGTACTTC | NA | TRBV5-4 | NA | TRBJ2-5
CASSSTVKSGNTIYF | TGTGCCAGCAGCTCGACAGTCAAATCTGGAAACACCATATATTTT | NA | TRBV9 | NA | TRBJ1-3
CASSTSTEAFF | TGTGCCAGCTCGACATCCACTGAAGCTTTCTTT | NA | TRBV3-1/TRBV3-2 | NA | TRBJ1-1
CASSSGTGEEKLFF | TGTGCCAGCAGCTCCGGGACAGGGGAGGAAAAACTGTTTTTT | NA | TRBV7-9 | TRBD1 | TRBJ1-4
CASSIAGGRYEQYF | TGTGCCAGCAGCATAGCGGGAGGGCGGTACGAGCAGTACTTC | NA | TRBV11-2 | TRBD2 | TRBJ2-7
CASTGQGGEKLFF | TGTGCCAGTACGGGACAGGGGGGTGAAAAACTGTTTTTT | NA | TRBV19 | TRBD1 | TRBJ1-4
CASSQDPLLQRRNQPQHF | TGCGCCAGCAGCCAAGATCCCTTATTACAGAGACGGAATCAGCCCCAGCATTTT | NA | TRBV4-1 | NA | TRBJ1-5